A single sample is the source of the 18 T cell receptor beta chains below, sequenced in a study of blood T cell repertoires in COVID-19. The method was immunoSEQ multiplex PCR; TCRdb's version includes in-frame clones alone and lacks a portion of them. There are 150,000 to 200,000 clones in the sample; less than 85% occur only once, and about 3.3% lies in the top ten. Sequences were obtained from peripheral blood. Source of these receptors: a human donor with acute or convalescent COVID-19. The donor label of this sample is uncertain.

This chain uses TRBV28 with TRBJ1-4; 8 bases match TRBD1. Germline assignment: CDR1 MDHEN and CDR2 SYDVKM. The CDR3 loop spans 14 amino acids. J lost 8 bases, V lost 2 bases, and 4 bases had no gene match. The CDR3: CASSLRQGWEKLFF. The DNA for the CDR3 is TGTGCCAGCAGTTTACGACAGGGGTGGGAAAAACTGTTTTTT.

The V gene is TRBV9, the J gene TRBJ2-2, with 13 positions matching TRBD2. The V and J ends lost 10 bases and 4 bases, in that order; junction bases with no gene match: 13. Germline assignment: CDR1 SGDLS and CDR2 YYNGEE. This CDR3 region has 17 residues. In DNA form, the CDR3 reads TGTGCCTCTGCGGAGACTAGCGGGGGGTGGGTCACCGGGGAGCTGTTTTTT. Protein sequence: CASAETSGGWVTGELFF. Combining the CDR3 with reference TRBV9 and TRBJ2-2 gives the whole variable domain DSGVTQTPKHLITATGQRVTLRCSPRSGDLSVYWYQQSLDQGLQFLIQYYNGEERAKGNILERFSAQQFPDLHSELNLSSLELGDSALYFCASAETSGGWVTGELFFGEGSRLTVL.

The chain employs TRBV7-9 and TRBJ1-2; no firm D call. Trimming pared 0 bases from V and 4 bases from J, leaving 15 bases between. CDR1 and CDR2 from the germline V gene are SEHNR and FQNEAQ (reference sequence). The CDR3 is 16 amino acids. The CDR3 loop reads CASSLAVRELLYGYTF. The CDR3 nucleotides read TGTGCCAGCAGCTTAGCGGTGAGAGAACTCCTCTATGGCTACACCTTC.

The CDR3 nucleotides are TGTGCCAGTAGTGTAGCCTTGGGACTCTCCACCGGGGAGCTGTTTTTT. Translating it yields CASSVALGLSTGELFF. The gene calls are TRBV19 and TRBJ2-2; the D gene is possibly TRBD2 (6 bases). Germline CDR1 and CDR2: LNHDA and SQIVND (reference sequence). The V gene lost 5 bases and the J gene lost 4 bases, with 17 bases spanning the gap. CDR3 length: 16 residues.

The chain employs TRBV7-9 and TRBJ1-1, with 8 positions matching TRBD1. This CDR3 comprises 13 residues. CDR1 and CDR2 (germline): SEHNR, FQNEAQ (reference sequence). Germline trimming cut 5 bases from V and 10 bases from J; bases unmatched to any gene: 9. The CDR3 here is CASSPRTGKGAFF. The CDR3 nucleotides read TGTGCCAGCAGCCCACGGACAGGGAAGGGAGCTTTCTTT. Based on the CDR3 plus reference TRBV7-9 and TRBJ1-1, the full variable domain is DTGVSQNPRHKITKRGQNVTFRCDPISEHNRLYWYRQTLGQGPEFLTYFQNEAQLEKSRLLSDRFSAERPKGSFSTLEIQRTEQGDSAMYLCASSPRTGKGAFFGQGTRLTVV.

This clone was counted a few times. V is TRBV2 and J is TRBJ1-2, with a possible D match to TRBD1 (5 bases). The CDR3 contains 16 residues. Per the germline V gene, CDR1 is SNHLY and CDR2 is FYNNEI. V was cut by 3 bases and J by 6 bases, with 20 bases left in between. The CDR3, as DNA: TGTGCCAGCAGTGAGGGGGGGGTAGCAGGGATTAATGGCTACACCTTC. Translated: CASSEGGVAGINGYTF.

This clone came up once. The rearrangement links TRBV6-6 to TRBJ1-6; D not resolved. The germline gives CDR1 MNHNY, CDR2 SVGAGI (reference sequence). The V gene lost 2 bases and the J gene lost 5 bases, with 7 bases spanning the gap. The CDR3 is made up of 14 amino acids. The CDR3: CASSYRENNSPLHF. The CDR3 region has the DNA TGTGCCAGCAGTTACAGGGAGAATAATTCACCCCTCCACTTT.

The chain has TRBV11-2 and TRBJ2-1; no clear D. Germline V gene lookup returns CDR1 SGHAT and CDR2 FQNNGV. V was cut by 4 bases and J by 0 bases, with 7 bases left in between. This CDR3 is built from 14 residues. This CDR3 reads CASSSSVSYNEQFF. In DNA, the CDR3 is TGTGCCAGCAGCTCCTCTGTCTCCTACAATGAGCAGTTCTTC.

The chain is built from TRBV11-2 and TRBJ2-7; TRBD1 aligns across 7 bases. V lost 7 bases, J lost 0 bases, and 9 bases stayed unmatched. Germline V lookup: CDR1 SGHAT, CDR2 FQNNGV. The CDR3 totals 15 residues. The CDR3 sequence: CASTKGNRGSYEQYF. Here the CDR3 DNA reads TGTGCCAGCACCAAAGGGAACAGGGGCTCCTACGAGCAGTACTTC.

V is TRBV6-5 and J is TRBJ1-3, with a possible D match to TRBD1 (6 bases). There are 14 residues in the CDR3. Germline lookup yields CDR1 MNHEY and CDR2 SVGAGI. V lost 7 bases and J lost 3, with 13 bases in between. DNA for the CDR3: TGTGCCAGCACCCGGGGGGCTGTTGGAAACACCATATATTTT. It specifies CASTRGAVGNTIYF.

This chain connects TRBV12-5 to TRBJ1-1; 11 nucleotides line up with TRBD1. Germline lookup yields CDR1 LGHNT and CDR2 FRNRAP. The CDR3 extends over 19 amino acids. V dropped 6 bases and J dropped 4; count of bases not matched to a gene: 19. CDR3 sequence reads: CASGFRPGQGEGVGTEAFF. DNA of the CDR3: TGTGCTAGTGGCTTCCGTCCGGGACAGGGGGAAGGTGTGGGCACTGAAGCTTTCTTT. Full variable domain (outside the CDR3, taken from reference TRBV12-5 and TRBJ1-1): DARVTQTPRHKVTEMGQEVTMRCQPILGHNTVFWYRQTMMQGLELLAYFRNRAPLDDSGMPKDRFSAEMPDATLATLKIQPSEPRDSAVYFCASGFRPGQGEGVGTEAFFGQGTRLTVV.

This chain connects TRBV4-2 to TRBJ2-1, with 8 bases matching TRBD2. The CDR3 loop spans 15 amino acids. Per the germline V gene, CDR1 is LGHNA and CDR2 is YNFKEQ. The V and J ends lost 0 bases and 2 bases, in that order; junction bases with no gene match: 0. The CDR3 DNA reads TGTGCCAGCAGCCAAGACGGGGGGGCCTACAATGAGCAGTTCTTC. This translates into CASSQDGGAYNEQFF.

The rearrangement joins TRBV10-3 to TRBJ1-5, with 7 bases aligning to TRBD1. The CDR3 loop spans 15 amino acids. Germline V gene lookup returns CDR1 ENHRY and CDR2 SYGVKD. Trimming took 6 bases from V and 5 from J; bases not matched to a gene: 10. The CDR3 loop is CAISRTGPLDQPQHF. CDR3 coding DNA: TGTGCCATCAGCCGGACAGGCCCTTTAGATCAGCCCCAGCATTTT.

The chain has TRBV25-1 and TRBJ1-1, with D maybe TRBD1 (5 bases). With 5 bases removed from V and 4 bases from J, the gap between germline ends came to 11 bases. CDR1 MGHDK and CDR2 SYGVNS come from the germline V gene. The CDR3 contains 13 residues. CDR3 coding DNA: TGTGCCAGCAGTTTTTCCGGGGGCACTGAAGCTTTCTTT. Amino acids: CASSFSGGTEAFF.

This clone was counted only a few times. The rearrangement links TRBV7-8 to TRBJ1-2, with TRBD1 as a possible D gene (5 bases). This CDR3 region has 13 residues. V was pared by 4 bases and J by 0 bases, with 6 bases between. CDR1 is SGHVS and CDR2 is FQNEAQ in the germline V gene. The CDR3 sequence is CASSSTANYGYTF. CDR3 sequence (DNA): TGTGCCAGCAGCTCGACAGCTAACTATGGCTACACCTTC.

The V gene is TRBV7-9, the J gene TRBJ1-1; D gene unclear. The CDR3 spans 15 residues. Germline CDR1 reads SEHNR; CDR2 reads FQNEAQ (reference sequence). The ends were cut back, 5 bases at V and 2 bases at J, with 15 bases in the middle. CDR3 coding DNA: TGTGCCAGCAGCCCAGCAAGGAGTGGAAACACTGAAGCTTTCTTT. Translating it yields CASSPARSGNTEAFF.

The rearrangement links TRBV9 to TRBJ2-1; 9 bases match TRBD2. Germline V gene sequence: CDR1 SGDLS, CDR2 YYNGEE. The CDR3 runs to 15 residues. Losses at the gene ends were 0 bases for V and 9 bases for J; bases not matched to a gene: 7. The CDR3, as DNA: TGTGCCAGCAGCGTAGGTTCGGTAGCGGGGGTTGAGCAGTTCTTC. Encoded protein: CASSVGSVAGVEQFF. Drawing the rest from reference TRBV9 and TRBJ2-1, the complete variable domain is DSGVTQTPKHLITATGQRVTLRCSPRSGDLSVYWYQQSLDQGLQFLIQYYNGEERAKGNILERFSAQQFPDLHSELNLSSLELGDSALYFCASSVGSVAGVEQFFGPGTRLTVL.

The V and J genes are TRBV7-2 and TRBJ2-4; 11 bases are a match to TRBD1. Germline-derived CDR1 and CDR2 are SGHTA and FQGNSA. V trimming: 1 base; J trimming: 8 bases; junction bases outside the gene matches: 4. CDR3 length: 15 amino acids. As DNA, the CDR3 is TGTGCCAGCAGCTTAGGAGGGACAGGGGGGTACATTCAGTACTTC. This translates into CASSLGGTGGYIQYF.